Each of the 12 T cell receptor beta chains below was sequenced from the same sample in a study of cytomegalovirus exposure and HLA in healthy donors. The primer mix had 60 Vbeta and 13 Jbeta primers. Some clones are missing from TCRdb's copy, which holds only in-frame ones; the method was immunoSEQ multiplex PCR. The sample yields tens of thousands of clones, 55% to 80% seen once. The specimen sequenced was PBMCs. These receptors all come from a woman between 50 and 59 years old in good health and CMV-seronegative.

This sequence joins TRBV6-6 and TRBJ2-3; 12 bases line up with TRBD2. V shed 4 bases, J shed 5 bases, and the junction held 7 bases outside the gene matches. The CDR3 contains 16 residues. CDR1 MNHNY and CDR2 SVGAGI come from the germline V gene (reference sequence). The CDR3 loop reads CASSSALAGGIDTQYF. The CDR3 DNA reads TGTGCCAGCAGTTCCGCACTAGCGGGAGGCATAGATACGCAGTATTTT.

This clone came up a few times. The CDR3 is CASSRRGTGSTEAFF. The CDR3 DNA reads TGTGCCAGCAGCCGGAGGGGGACAGGGTCCACTGAAGCTTTCTTT. The chain is built from TRBV27 and TRBJ1-1, with 9 bases lining up with TRBD1. CDR3 length equals 15 residues. The ends lost 6 bases at V and 4 bases at J; junction bases unmatched: 9. CDR1 and CDR2 from the germline V gene are MNHEY and SMNVEV (reference sequence).

The rearrangement uses TRBV5-6 and TRBJ2-7, with 11 bases aligning to TRBD2. This CDR3 spans 17 amino acids. J was trimmed by 5 bases and V by 0 bases; bases with no gene match: 10. Germline lookup yields CDR1 SGHDT and CDR2 YYEEEE. CDR3 sequence reads: CASSLDLTSGKGHEQYF. The CDR3 DNA reads as TGTGCCAGCAGCTTGGACCTGACTAGCGGGAAAGGCCACGAGCAGTACTTC. The full variable domain, in which reference TRBV5-6 and TRBJ2-7 provide the parts outside the CDR3, is DAGVTQSPTHLIKTRGQQVTLRCSPKSGHDTVSWYQQALGQGPQFIFQYYEEEERQRGNFPDRFSGHQFPNYSSELNVNALLLGDSALYLCASSLDLTSGKGHEQYFGPGTRLTVT.

V and J are TRBV4-1 and TRBJ2-7, with D maybe TRBD1 (6 bases). V lost 0 bases and J 3 bases, leaving 12 bases between the germline ends. The germline gives CDR1 MGHRA, CDR2 YSYEKL. There are 15 residues in the CDR3. This chain's CDR3 is CASSQEDRLGYEQYF. CDR3 nucleotide sequence: TGCGCCAGCAGCCAAGAAGACAGGCTGGGCTACGAGCAGTACTTC.

Remarks on this clone: At one end the junction does not follow the germline gene, possibly because of a read error. This chain uses TRBV4-2 with TRBJ2-7; possible D gene TRBD2, 6 bases. Germline assignment: CDR1 LGHNA and CDR2 YNFKEQ. There are 17 residues in the CDR3. Here the CDR3 DNA reads TGTGTCAGCAGCCAACAAGGCGGGGCGGCGGGAACCTACGAGCAGTACTTC. It is translated as CVSSQQGGAAGTYEQYF.

This clone was picked up one time. J is TRBJ2-5 and V is TRBV5-1; TRBD2 is a possible D gene (5 bases). Germline values: CDR1 SGHRS, CDR2 YFSETQ. CDR3 length: 12 residues. The CDR3 nucleotides are TGCGTCCGGGGTAGCCGAGGTGGGACCCAGTACTTC. Protein: CVRGSRGGTQYF.

This clone was seen only a few times. The chain combines TRBV7-6 with TRBJ1-3; TRBD1 aligns across 8 bases. J was trimmed by 0 bases and V by 2 bases; bases with no gene match: 3. This CDR3 contains 16 residues. Per germline, CDR1 SGHVS and CDR2 FNYEAQ. DNA of the CDR3: TGTGCCAGCAGCTTAATGACAGGGGCCTCTGGAAACACCATATATTTT. It translates to CASSLMTGASGNTIYF.

In this sample, this clone turned up a few times. The chain combines TRBV28 with TRBJ2-7; weak D call: TRBD2 (6 bases). CDR3 length: 15 amino acids. Germline V lookup: CDR1 MDHEN, CDR2 SYDVKM. Trimming took 5 bases from V and 0 from J, leaving 14 bases between them. The CDR3 coding sequence is TGTGCCAGCAGTACCGGGACTTCCTTCTCCTACGAGCAGTACTTC. Translated, it gives CASSTGTSFSYEQYF. Together with reference TRBV28 and TRBJ2-7, the CDR3 gives the full variable domain: DVKVTQSSRYLVKRTGEKVFLECVQDMDHENMFWYRQDPGLGLRLIYFSYDVKMKEKGDIPEGYSVSREKKERFSLILESASTNQTSMYLCASSTGTSFSYEQYFGPGTRLTVT.

The sample holds a few counts of this clone. This sequence joins TRBV4-2 and TRBJ1-4; the D gene is possibly TRBD1 (5 bases). The V gene's germline CDR1 is LGHNA and CDR2 YNFKEQ. This CDR3 region has 15 residues. V gave up 1 base and J gave up 0 bases, with 6 bases separating them. CDR3 nucleotides: TGTGCCAGCAGCCAAGGACAGACAACTAATGAAAAACTGTTTTTT. Its translation: CASSQGQTTNEKLFF.

A note on this clone: One junction end disagrees with the germline gene, perhaps due to a read error. The chain couples TRBV7-7 to TRBJ2-7, with 9 positions matching TRBD2. Germline V gene lookup returns CDR1 SSHAT and CDR2 FNYEAQ (reference sequence). CDR3 size: 18 residues. The CDR3 protein is CASSLALMKTSGFYEQYF. For the CDR3, the DNA is TGTGCTAGCAGCTTAGCGCTAATGAAGACTAGCGGTTTCTACGAGCAGTACTTC.

This clone was seen just once. This sequence joins TRBV28 and TRBJ1-2; 7 bases agree with TRBD1. V was clipped by 5 bases and J by 8 bases; unmatched bases: 14. The CDR3 totals 15 residues. Germline V lookup: CDR1 MDHEN, CDR2 SYDVKM. The CDR3, as DNA: TGTGCCAGCAGTCCGACAGGGATCCCCATCAGCGGCTACACCTTC. Translating it yields CASSPTGIPISGYTF.

The CDR3 protein is CASSENGGPYGYTF. CDR3 DNA: TGTGCCAGCAGTGAAAATGGGGGCCCCTATGGCTACACCTTC. The V call is TRBV2, the J call TRBJ1-2, with D perhaps matching TRBD1 (6 bases). Germline assignment: CDR1 SNHLY and CDR2 FYNNEI. The CDR3 is 14 amino acids. V lost 2 bases, J lost 4 bases, and 11 bases lay in between.